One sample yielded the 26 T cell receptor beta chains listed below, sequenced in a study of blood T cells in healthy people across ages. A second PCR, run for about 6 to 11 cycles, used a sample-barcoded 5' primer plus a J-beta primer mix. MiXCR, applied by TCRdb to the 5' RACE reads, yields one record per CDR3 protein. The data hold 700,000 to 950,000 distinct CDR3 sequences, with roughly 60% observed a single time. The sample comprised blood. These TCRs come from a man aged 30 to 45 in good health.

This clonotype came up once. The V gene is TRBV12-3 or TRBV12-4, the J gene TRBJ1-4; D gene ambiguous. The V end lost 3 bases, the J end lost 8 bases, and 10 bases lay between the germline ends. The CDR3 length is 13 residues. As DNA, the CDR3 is TGTGCCAGCAGTTTCAAGGGTCCGGAAAAACTGTTTTTT. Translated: CASSFKGPEKLFF.

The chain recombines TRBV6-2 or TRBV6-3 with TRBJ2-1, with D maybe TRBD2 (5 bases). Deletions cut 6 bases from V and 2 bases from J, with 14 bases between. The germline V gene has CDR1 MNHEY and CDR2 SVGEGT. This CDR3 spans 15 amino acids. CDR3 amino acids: CASSYTGMTYNEQFF. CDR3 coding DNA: TGTGCCAGCAGCTACACCGGGATGACCTACAATGAGCAGTTCTTC.

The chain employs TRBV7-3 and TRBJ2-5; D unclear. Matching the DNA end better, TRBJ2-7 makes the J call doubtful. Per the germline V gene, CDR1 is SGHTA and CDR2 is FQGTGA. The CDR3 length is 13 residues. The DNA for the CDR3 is TGTGCCAGCAGCTTGGGCTCATCGGGCGAGCAGTACTTC. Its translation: CASSLGSSGEQYF.

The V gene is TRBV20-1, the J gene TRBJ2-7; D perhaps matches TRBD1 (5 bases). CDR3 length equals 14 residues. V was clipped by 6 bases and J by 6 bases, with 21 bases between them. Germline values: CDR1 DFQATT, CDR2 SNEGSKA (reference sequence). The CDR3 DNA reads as TGCAGTGCCAGCCTGGCGGCAGGGATGGGCGAGCAGTACTTC. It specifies CSASLAAGMGEQYF.

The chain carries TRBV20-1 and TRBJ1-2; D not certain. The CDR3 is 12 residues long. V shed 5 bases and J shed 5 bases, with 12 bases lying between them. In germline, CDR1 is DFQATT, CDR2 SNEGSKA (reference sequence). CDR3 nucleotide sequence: TGCAGTGCTCCCCCGGGAGCTTATGGCTACACCTTC. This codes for CSAPPGAYGYTF.

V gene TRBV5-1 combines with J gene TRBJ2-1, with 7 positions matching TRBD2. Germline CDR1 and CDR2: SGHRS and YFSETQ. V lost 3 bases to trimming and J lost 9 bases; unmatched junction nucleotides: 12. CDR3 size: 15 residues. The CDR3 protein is CASSSLAGDGSEQFF. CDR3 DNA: TGCGCCAGCAGCTCCCTGGCGGGAGATGGTAGTGAGCAGTTCTTC.

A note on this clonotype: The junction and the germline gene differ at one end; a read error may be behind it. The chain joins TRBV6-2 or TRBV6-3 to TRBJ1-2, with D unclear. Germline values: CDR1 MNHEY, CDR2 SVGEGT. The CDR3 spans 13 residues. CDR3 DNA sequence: TGTACCAGCAGTAAGGGTTTGAACTATGGCTACACCTTC. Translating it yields CTSSKGLNYGYTF.

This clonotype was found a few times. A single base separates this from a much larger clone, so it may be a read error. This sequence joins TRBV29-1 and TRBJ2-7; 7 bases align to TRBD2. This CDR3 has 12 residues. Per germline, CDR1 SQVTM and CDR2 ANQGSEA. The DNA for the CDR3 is TGTGGGGGGGGTCTAGTAGGCAATGAGCAGTACTTC. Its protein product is CGGGLVGNEQYF.

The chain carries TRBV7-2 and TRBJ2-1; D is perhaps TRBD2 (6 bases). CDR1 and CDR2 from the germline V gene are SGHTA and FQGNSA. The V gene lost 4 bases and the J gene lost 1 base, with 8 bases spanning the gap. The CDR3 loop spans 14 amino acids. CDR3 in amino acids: CASSSAGSYNEQFF. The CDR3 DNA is TGTGCCAGCAGCTCAGCGGGTTCCTACAATGAGCAGTTCTTC.

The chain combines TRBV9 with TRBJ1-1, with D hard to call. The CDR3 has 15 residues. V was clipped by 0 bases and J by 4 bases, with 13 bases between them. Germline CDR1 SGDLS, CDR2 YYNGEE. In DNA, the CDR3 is TGTGCCAGCAGCGTAGAGGCGGCCCGGGGCACTGAAGCTTTCTTT. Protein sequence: CASSVEAARGTEAFF.

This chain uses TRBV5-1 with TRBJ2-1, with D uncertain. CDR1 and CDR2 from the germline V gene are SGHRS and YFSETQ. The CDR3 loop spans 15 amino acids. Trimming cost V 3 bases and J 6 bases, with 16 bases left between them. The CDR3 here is CASSSPALLGNEQFF. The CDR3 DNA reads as TGCGCCAGCAGCTCCCCCGCCTTACTTGGCAATGAGCAGTTCTTC.

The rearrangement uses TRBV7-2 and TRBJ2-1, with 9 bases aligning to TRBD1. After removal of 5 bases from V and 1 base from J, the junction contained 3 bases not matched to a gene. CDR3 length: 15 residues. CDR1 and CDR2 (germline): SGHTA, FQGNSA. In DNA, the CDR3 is TGTGCCAGCAGCAAAGACAGGGGGTCCTACAATGAGCAGTTCTTC. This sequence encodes CASSKDRGSYNEQFF.

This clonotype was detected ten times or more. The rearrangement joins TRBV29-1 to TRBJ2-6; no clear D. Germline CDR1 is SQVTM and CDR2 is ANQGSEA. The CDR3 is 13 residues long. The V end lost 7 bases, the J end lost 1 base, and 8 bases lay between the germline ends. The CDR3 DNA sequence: TGCAGCGCCCTTCCATCTGGGGCCAACGTCCTGACTTTC. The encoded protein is CSALPSGANVLTF.

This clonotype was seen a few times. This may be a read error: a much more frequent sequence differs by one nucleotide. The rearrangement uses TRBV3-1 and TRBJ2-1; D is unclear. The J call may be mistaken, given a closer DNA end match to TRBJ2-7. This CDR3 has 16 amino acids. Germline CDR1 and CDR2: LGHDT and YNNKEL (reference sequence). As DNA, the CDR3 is TGTGCCAGCAGCCCCGGGCGCGGAAGCTCCTACAATGAGCAGTACTTC. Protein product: CASSPGRGSSYNEQYF.

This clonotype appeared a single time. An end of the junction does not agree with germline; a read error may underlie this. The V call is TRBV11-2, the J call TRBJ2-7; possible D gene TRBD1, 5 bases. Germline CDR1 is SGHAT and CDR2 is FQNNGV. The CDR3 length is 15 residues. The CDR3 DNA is TGTGCCAGCAGCTCGCTTGTAGGGGTGGCCTACGGGCAGTACTTC. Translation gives CASSSLVGVAYGQYF.

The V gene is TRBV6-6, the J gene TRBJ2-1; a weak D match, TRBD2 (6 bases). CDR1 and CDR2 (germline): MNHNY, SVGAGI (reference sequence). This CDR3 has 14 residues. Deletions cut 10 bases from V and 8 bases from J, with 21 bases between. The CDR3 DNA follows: TGTGCCATCACTCGTTTGGAGGGCCTGGATGAGCAGTTCTTC. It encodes CAITRLEGLDEQFF.

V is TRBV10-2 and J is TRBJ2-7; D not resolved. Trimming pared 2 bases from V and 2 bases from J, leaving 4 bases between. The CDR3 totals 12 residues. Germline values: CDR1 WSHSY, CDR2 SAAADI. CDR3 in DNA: TGCGCCAGCAGTGAGGTGGCCTACGAGCAGTACTTC. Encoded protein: CASSEVAYEQYF.

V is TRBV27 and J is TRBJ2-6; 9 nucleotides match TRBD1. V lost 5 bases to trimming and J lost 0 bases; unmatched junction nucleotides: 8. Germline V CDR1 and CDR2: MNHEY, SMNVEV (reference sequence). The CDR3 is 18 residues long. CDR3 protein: CASSPRTGAPSGANVLTF. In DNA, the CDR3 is TGTGCCAGCAGTCCCCGGACAGGGGCTCCCTCTGGGGCCAACGTCCTGACTTTC.

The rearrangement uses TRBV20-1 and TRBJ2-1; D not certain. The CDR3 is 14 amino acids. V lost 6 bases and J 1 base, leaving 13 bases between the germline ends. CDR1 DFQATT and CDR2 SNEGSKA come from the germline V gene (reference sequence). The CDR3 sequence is CSAASPQSYNEQFF. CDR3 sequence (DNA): TGCAGTGCCGCCTCCCCTCAGTCCTACAATGAGCAGTTCTTC.

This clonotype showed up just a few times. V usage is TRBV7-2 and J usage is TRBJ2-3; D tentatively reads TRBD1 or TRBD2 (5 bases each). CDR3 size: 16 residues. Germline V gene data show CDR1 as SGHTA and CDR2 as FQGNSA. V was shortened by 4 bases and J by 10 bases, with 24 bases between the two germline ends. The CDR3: CASSSVTLGVRGAQYF. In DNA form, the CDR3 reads TGTGCCAGCAGCTCCGTCACGTTGGGGGTTAGGGGTGCGCAGTATTTT.

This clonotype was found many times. The CDR3 bases are TGCGCCAGCAGCTTATCACAAAACGAGCAGTACTTC. It encodes CASSLSQNEQYF. V gene TRBV5-1 combines with J gene TRBJ2-7, with no clear D. Trimming removed 2 bases at V and 5 bases at J, with 8 bases between. CDR3 size: 12 residues. Germline V gives CDR1 SGHRS, CDR2 YFSETQ.

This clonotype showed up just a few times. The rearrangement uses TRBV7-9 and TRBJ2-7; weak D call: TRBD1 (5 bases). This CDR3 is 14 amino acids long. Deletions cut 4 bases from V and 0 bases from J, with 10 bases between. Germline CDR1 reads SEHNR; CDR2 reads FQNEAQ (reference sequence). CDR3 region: CASSSLDSSYEQYF. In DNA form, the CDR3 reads TGTGCCAGCAGCTCGCTCGACAGCTCCTACGAGCAGTACTTC.

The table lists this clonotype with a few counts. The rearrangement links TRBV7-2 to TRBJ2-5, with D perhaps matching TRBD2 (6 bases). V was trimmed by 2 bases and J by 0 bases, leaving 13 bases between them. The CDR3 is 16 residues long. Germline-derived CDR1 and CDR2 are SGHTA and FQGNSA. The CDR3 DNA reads TGTGCCAGCAGCTTATTTGCGGGAAGATACCAAGAGACCCAGTACTTC. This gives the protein CASSLFAGRYQETQYF.

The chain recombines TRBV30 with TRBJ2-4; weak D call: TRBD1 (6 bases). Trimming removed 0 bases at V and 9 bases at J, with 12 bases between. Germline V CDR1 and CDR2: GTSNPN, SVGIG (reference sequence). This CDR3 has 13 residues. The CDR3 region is CAWSVGQGTIQYF. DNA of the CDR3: TGTGCCTGGAGTGTAGGGCAGGGGACCATTCAGTACTTC.

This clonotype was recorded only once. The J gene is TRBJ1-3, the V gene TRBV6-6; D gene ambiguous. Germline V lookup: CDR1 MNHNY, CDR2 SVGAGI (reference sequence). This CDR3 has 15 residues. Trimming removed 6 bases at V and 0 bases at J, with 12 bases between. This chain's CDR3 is CASSKGRDSGNTIYF. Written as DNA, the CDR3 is TGTGCCAGCAGCAAAGGGCGGGACTCTGGAAACACCATATATTTT.

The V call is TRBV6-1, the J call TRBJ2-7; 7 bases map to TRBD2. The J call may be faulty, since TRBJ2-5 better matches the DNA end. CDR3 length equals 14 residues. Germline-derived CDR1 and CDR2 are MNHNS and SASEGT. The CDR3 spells CASNPTGGSGTQYF. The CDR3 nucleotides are TGTGCCAGCAATCCTACGGGGGGATCAGGGACCCAGTACTTC.